The 19 T cell receptor beta chains listed next were all sequenced from one sample in a study of human T cells and chemical hapten exposure. MiXCR, run by TCRdb on the RACE reads, gives a single entry per CDR3 protein. The data hold 55,000 to 75,000 distinct CDR3 sequences, with 9.5% to 15% observed a single time. Specified time point: patch test 3, about 24 weeks after DPC sensitization. Treatment in this sample: therapeutic diphenylcyclopropenone sensitization with weekly scalp DPC. Sequencing used whole blood, obtained in connection with sensitization to the hapten diphenylcyclopropenone (DPC). The receptors shown here come from a man younger than 40 with alopecia areata. Some clones in this sample may be carry-over from other donors' samples.

With respect to this clonotype: A much larger clone is a single base away; this may be a read error. Because it lacks the conserved phenylalanine or tryptophan at the end, this CDR3 is likely a read error. The chain employs TRBV6-5 and TRBJ1-6; 12 bases map to TRBD1. The trim removed 4 bases at V and 10 bases at J, leaving 8 bases unmatched. CDR1 and CDR2 from the germline V gene are MNHEY and SVGAGI. CDR3 length equals 16 residues. In DNA form, the CDR3 reads TGTGCCAGCAGTTTGGGACAGGGGGCAATTAAATCACCCCTCCACATT. Translating it yields CASSLGQGAIKSPLHI.

This clonotype showed up just a few times. V gene TRBV12-3 or TRBV12-4 combines with J gene TRBJ2-1, with TRBD2 matching 7 bases. V dropped 4 bases and J dropped 2; count of bases not matched to a gene: 5. This CDR3 has 15 amino acids. Written as DNA, the CDR3 is TGTGCCAGCAGTTCCAGGGCGGGAGCCTACAATGAGCAGTTCTTC. Its protein product is CASSSRAGAYNEQFF.

This clonotype has a handful of counts. V is TRBV12-3 or TRBV12-4 and J is TRBJ2-3; 16 nucleotides line up with TRBD2. The CDR3 consists of 20 residues. V dropped 5 bases and J dropped 1; count of bases not matched to a gene: 12. CDR3 loop: CASSGPGTSGGAYRTDTQYF. In DNA form, the CDR3 reads TGTGCCAGCAGTGGACCCGGGACTAGCGGGGGGGCGTATCGCACAGATACGCAGTATTTT.

This clonotype was recorded many times. The rearrangement joins TRBV20-1 to TRBJ2-3; maybe TRBD1 (6 bases). The CDR3 consists of 14 residues. The V end was cut by 4 bases, the J end by 2 bases, with 13 bases between. CDR1 and CDR2 (germline): DFQATT, SNEGSKA (reference sequence). The CDR3 nucleotides read TGCAGTGCTATCACGGACAGAGCCACAGATACGCAGTATTTT. Amino acids: CSAITDRATDTQYF.

This clonotype was seen a handful of times. The chain employs TRBV3-1 and TRBJ1-1; D not resolved. CDR3 length: 14 amino acids. The V and J ends lost 1 base and 4 bases respectively, with 10 bases between them. Germline V CDR1 and CDR2: LGHDT, YNNKEL (reference sequence). CDR3 residues: CASSQVSRGTEAFF. The CDR3 nucleotides are TGTGCCAGCAGCCAAGTTTCCCGAGGCACTGAAGCTTTCTTT.

In its sample, this clonotype was seen many times. The CDR3 DNA follows: TGTGCCAGCAGTGGCGGACAGGGCCATAATTCACCCCTCCACTTT. It specifies CASSGGQGHNSPLHF. The V and J genes are TRBV2 and TRBJ1-6, with 8 bases fitting TRBD1. V lost 4 bases, J lost 5 bases, and 4 bases stayed unmatched. This CDR3 has 15 residues. CDR1 is SNHLY and CDR2 is FYNNEI in the germline V gene.

In its sample, this clonotype was seen many times. The chain is built from TRBV12-5 and TRBJ1-5; no firm D call. Trimming took off 6 bases at V and 2 bases at J, with 5 bases between the two ends. Germline assignment: CDR1 LGHNT and CDR2 FRNRAP. The CDR3 length is 12 residues. The CDR3 loop reads CASGVGNQPQHF. As DNA, the CDR3 is TGTGCTAGTGGGGTGGGCAATCAGCCCCAGCATTTT.

This clonotype was picked up a small number of times. V gene TRBV10-2 combines with J gene TRBJ1-6; unclear D gene. Trimming cost V 3 bases and J 7 bases, with 16 bases left between them. This CDR3 has 16 residues. Germline loops: CDR1 WSHSY, CDR2 SAAADI. For the CDR3, the DNA is TGCGCCAGCAGTGAAGGACTGACCGCCGGAAATTCACCCCTCCACTTT. This gives the protein CASSEGLTAGNSPLHF.

There are many counts of this clonotype. The rearrangement joins TRBV30 to TRBJ2-1; no clear D. Trimming pared 2 bases from V and 5 bases from J, leaving 10 bases between. This CDR3 comprises 13 residues. The germline gives CDR1 GTSNPN, CDR2 SVGIG (reference sequence). The CDR3 nucleotides are TGTGCCTGGAGTCCCCTGACTCACAATGAGCAGTTCTTC. Amino acid sequence: CAWSPLTHNEQFF.

Many counts were recorded for this clonotype. The chain carries TRBV6-5 and TRBJ1-4, with D uncertain. The CDR3 contains 14 residues. V lost 4 bases and J 1 base, leaving 7 bases between the germline ends. The germline CDR1 and CDR2 sequences are MNHEY and SVGAGI. CDR3 DNA: TGTGCCAGCAGTTCCGCCGGAACTAATGAAAAACTGTTTTTT. This sequence encodes CASSSAGTNEKLFF.

This clonotype has just a few counts. The CDR3 loop reads CASSSIPGLSYNEQFF. The CDR3 region has the DNA TGCGCCAGCAGCTCTATCCCGGGACTGTCCTACAATGAGCAGTTCTTC. V is TRBV4-1 and J is TRBJ2-1; possibly TRBD2 for D (6 bases). The V end was cut by 5 bases, the J end by 1 base, with 15 bases between. CDR3 length: 16 residues. From germline, CDR1 is MGHRA and CDR2 YSYEKL.

This clonotype occurred many times. This chain links TRBV20-1 with TRBJ1-2, with 9 bases fitting TRBD1. From germline, CDR1 is DFQATT and CDR2 SNEGSKA (reference sequence). J lost 2 bases, V lost 6 bases, and 10 bases had no gene match. CDR3 length: 15 residues. CDR3 nucleotide sequence: TGCAGTGCCCAAAGCCCCACAGGGGGCAACTATGGCTACACCTTC. Its translation: CSAQSPTGGNYGYTF.

This clonotype was detected ten times or more. J is TRBJ2-6 and V is TRBV5-1, with D hard to call. Germline assignment: CDR1 SGHRS and CDR2 YFSETQ. Between the trimmed V and J ends, which lost 6 bases and 0 bases, there was a span of 7 bases. This CDR3 has 14 amino acids. CDR3 DNA sequence: TGCGCCAGCATGGATCTCTCTGGGGCCAACGTCCTGACTTTC. As protein: CASMDLSGANVLTF.

This clonotype has ten or more counts. V is TRBV7-9 and J is TRBJ2-2, with TRBD2 matching 11 bases. CDR1 SEHNR and CDR2 FQNEAQ come from the germline V gene (reference sequence). V shed 6 bases and J 4 bases; nucleotides not matched to a gene: 4. The CDR3 extends over 15 amino acids. The CDR3 spells CASSPGLAGTGELFF. The CDR3, as DNA: TGTGCCAGCAGTCCAGGACTAGCGGGCACCGGGGAGCTGTTTTTT. Based on the CDR3 plus reference TRBV7-9 and TRBJ2-2, the full variable domain is DTGVSQNPRHKITKRGQNVTFRCDPISEHNRLYWYRQTLGQGPEFLTYFQNEAQLEKSRLLSDRFSAERPKGSFSTLEIQRTEQGDSAMYLCASSPGLAGTGELFFGEGSRLTVL.

This chain uses TRBV9 with TRBJ2-5; a possible D gene is TRBD2 (5 bases). Germline loops: CDR1 SGDLS, CDR2 YYNGEE. V was pared by 4 bases and J by 4 bases, with 14 bases between. CDR3 length: 14 residues. The CDR3 region has the DNA TGTGCCAGCAGCCCCAGCCGGGGTGGAGAGACCCAGTACTTC. This encodes CASSPSRGGETQYF. Based on the CDR3 plus reference TRBV9 and TRBJ2-5, the full variable domain is DSGVTQTPKHLITATGQRVTLRCSPRSGDLSVYWYQQSLDQGLQFLIQYYNGEERAKGNILERFSAQQFPDLHSELNLSSLELGDSALYFCASSPSRGGETQYFGPGTRLLVL.

This chain links TRBV27 with TRBJ2-1, with D perhaps matching TRBD1 (6 bases). CDR1 MNHEY and CDR2 SMNVEV come from the germline V gene (reference sequence). The CDR3 has 16 residues. The V end lost 4 bases, the J end lost 9 bases, and 22 bases lay between the germline ends. Here the CDR3 DNA reads TGTGCCAGCAGTTCCCATTCGGGACATGAGAGGATTGAGCAGTTCTTC. It encodes CASSSHSGHERIEQFF.

In this sample, this clonotype turned up a few times. J is TRBJ2-3 and V is TRBV5-1; D might be TRBD2 (5 bases). V dropped 4 bases and J dropped 2 bases, with 14 bases sitting between them. There are 15 residues in the CDR3. The germline V gene encodes CDR1 SGHRS and CDR2 YFSETQ. The CDR3 loop is CASSIQTGNTDTQYF. Written as DNA, the CDR3 is TGCGCCAGCAGCATCCAGACCGGGAACACAGATACGCAGTATTTT. Filled out from reference TRBV5-1 and TRBJ2-3, the complete variable domain reads KAGVTQTPRYLIKTRGQQVTLSCSPISGHRSVSWYQQTPGQGLQFLFEYFSETQRNKGNFPGRFSGRQFSNSRSEMNVSTLELGDSALYLCASSIQTGNTDTQYFGPGTRLTVL.

This clonotype was found a few times. The rearrangement links TRBV12-3 or TRBV12-4 to TRBJ1-2; a possible D gene is TRBD1 (6 bases). The CDR3 runs 12 residues. Trimming pared 6 bases from V and 4 bases from J, leaving 9 bases between. The CDR3 is CASSSQGYGYTF. CDR3 DNA: TGTGCCAGCAGCTCACAGGGCTATGGCTACACCTTC.

This rearrangement joins TRBV4-3 to TRBJ2-2; D might be TRBD1 (5 bases). Trimming took off 0 bases at V and 4 bases at J, with 12 bases between the two ends. Looked up from germline, CDR1 is LGHNA and CDR2 is YSLEER. There are 16 residues in the CDR3. The CDR3 DNA sequence: TGCGCCAGCAGCCAAGATCCGATAGGGGCCACCGGGGAGCTGTTTTTT. This encodes CASSQDPIGATGELFF.